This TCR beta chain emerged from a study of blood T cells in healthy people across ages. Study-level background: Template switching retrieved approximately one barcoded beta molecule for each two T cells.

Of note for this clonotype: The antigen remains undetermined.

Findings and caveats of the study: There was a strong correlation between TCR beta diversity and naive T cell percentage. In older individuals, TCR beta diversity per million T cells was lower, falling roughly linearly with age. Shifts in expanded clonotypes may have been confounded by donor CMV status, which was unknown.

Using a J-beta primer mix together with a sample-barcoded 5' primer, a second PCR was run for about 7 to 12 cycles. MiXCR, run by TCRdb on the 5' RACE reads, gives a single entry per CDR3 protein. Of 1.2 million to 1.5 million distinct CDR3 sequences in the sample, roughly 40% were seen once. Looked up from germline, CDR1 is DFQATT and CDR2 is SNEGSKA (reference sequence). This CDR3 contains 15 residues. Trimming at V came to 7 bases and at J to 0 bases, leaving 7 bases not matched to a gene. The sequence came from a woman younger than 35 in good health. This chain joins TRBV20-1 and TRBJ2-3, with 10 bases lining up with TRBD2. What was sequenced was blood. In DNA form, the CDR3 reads TGCAGTGGAAGCGGGAGGGCCCTTAGCACAGATACGCAGTATTTT. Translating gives CSGSGRALSTDTQYF.